The present TCR beta chain was sequenced within a study of blood T cell repertoires in COVID-19 (dated by TCRdb to about 2020). Study-level background: Samples covering the acute and convalescent phases of COVID-19 were provided by collaborators in the United States, Italy and Spain. Sample metadata almost always included a de-identified subject ID, COVID-19 status, age in years and sex. Where available, HLA class I and class II types were taken from metadata supplied by the sample provider and were not determined by assay-based typing. The material from the prospective study consisted of cDNA or gDNA derived from T cells, B-cell-depleted T cells, or PBMCs. The repertoires were released in a freely available public database intended as a resource for research on the immune response to SARS-CoV-2. Deeply sampled blood TCRbeta repertoires from subjects exposed to, actively infected with, or recovered from COVID-19 were included in the dataset. Samples were obtained from the ongoing ImmuneRACE study (first 160 participants) and from 1,200 or so subjects provided by 6 global collaborators. Study-level results and caveats: The amount of clinical and demographic metadata varied by source and participant and was provided uncurated.

In Seattle, one collaborating source enrolled patients while the infection was active and tracked those patients longitudinally over the course of disease. Collaborating institutions collected whole blood in K2EDTA tubes following their own protocols. Collaborator samples were shipped for TCRbeta analysis as frozen whole blood, isolated PBMCs, or DNA extracted from either sample type. The immunoSEQ Assay, a bias-controlled multiplex PCR, was used to amplify TCRbeta CDR3 regions from genomic DNA. On the study's bioinformatics: Nucleated cell counts per sample were estimated from amplification of reference gene primers within the assay. To quantify the absolute abundance of each unique TCRbeta CDR3 rearrangement, sequence reads were collapsed and filtered. For each sample, productive Simpson clonality was calculated as the square root of Simpson's diversity index over productive rearrangements. TCRdb took over this immuneACCESS table, retaining in-frame rearrangements with V and J assigned. Such tables are incomplete; in checked studies, under half of the missing clones stem from an unresolved V gene, and the remainder is unexplained. The V and J calls and clone size come from that table; D and trimming were worked out from the DNA. The sample table lists 200,000 to 250,000 clones, about 85% of them with a count of one. Of the sample, approximately 10% is held by the ten largest clones.

After removal of 6 bases from V and 7 bases from J, the junction retains 10 bases not matched to a gene. Per the germline V gene (reference sequence), LGHDT is the CDR1 and YNNKEL is the CDR2. From its cysteine to its phenylalanine, the CDR3 spans 14 amino acids. Of the read, only the CDR3 DNA is kept; its 42 bases are in frame from base 1. With regard to this clone: Its antigen remains undetermined. Base qualities were left out, and no much larger clone turns up one base away.

The sequence links TRBV3-1 (or the pseudogene TRBV3-2) to TRBJ1-2, with 8 central nucleotides matching TRBD1. The origin of this receptor is a woman aged 50 to 60 with COVID-19, enrolled during active disease. Sequencing was carried out using peripheral blood. The CDR3 here reads CASRATGVLGGYTF. The nucleotides are TGTGCCAGCAGGGCGACAGGGGTGTTAGGTGGCTACACCTTC.